The 4 T cell receptor beta chains below all came from one sample that was sequenced in a study of T cell responses to AZD1222 COVID-19 vaccine. This table comes from immunoSEQ multiplex PCR, and its TCRdb copy is limited to in-frame clones, with some not included. Of 60,000 to 75,000 clones in the sample, roughly 85% were seen once. The sample here was peripheral blood, taken 28 days after the second AZD1222 dose. The source of these receptors is an adult who received the AZD1222 COVID-19 vaccine.

This chain uses TRBV24-1 with TRBJ2-3; D remains unclear. The length of the CDR3 is 14 residues. The germline V gene encodes CDR1 KGHDR and CDR2 SFDVKD. V was cut by 4 bases and J by 11 bases, with 18 bases left in between. In DNA form, the CDR3 reads TGTGCCACCAGTGAGCAAGACCCCTCTAGGATGCAGTATTTT. Its translation is CATSEQDPSRMQYF.

V is TRBV9 and J is TRBJ1-4, with D uncertain. The CDR3 has 13 amino acids. Germline lookup yields CDR1 SGDLS and CDR2 YYNGEE. V was pared by 0 bases and J by 4 bases, with 4 bases between. This chain's CDR3 is CASSVGLNEKLFF. CDR3 DNA: TGTGCCAGCAGCGTAGGGCTTAATGAAAAACTGTTTTTT.

The chain couples TRBV3-1 (or the pseudogene TRBV3-2) to TRBJ2-3; D gene unclear. Germline CDR1 reads LGHDT; CDR2 reads YNNKEL (reference sequence). The V and J ends lost 0 bases and 2 bases respectively, with 0 bases between them. The length of the CDR3 is 12 residues. The CDR3 DNA sequence: TGTGCCAGCAGCCAAGACACAGATACGCAGTATTTT. This translates into CASSQDTDTQYF.

The V gene is TRBV10-1, the J gene TRBJ2-7; 8 bases agree with TRBD1. Trimming cost V 2 bases and J 7 bases; bases outside gene matches: 7. Per germline, CDR1 WNHNN and CDR2 SYGVQD (reference sequence). The CDR3 length is 14 residues. In DNA, the CDR3 is TGCGCCAGCAGTGAGGGAGACAGGGGCCGGGAGCAGTACTTC. Translation gives CASSEGDRGREQYF.